The 6 T cell receptor beta chains below come from one sample, sequenced in a study of blood T cell repertoires in COVID-19. Assay: immunoSEQ multiplex PCR; the TCRdb copy retains only in-frame clones and omits some. In the table there are about 90,000 clones, approximately 86% of which are singletons. Sample: peripheral blood. The receptors here all came from an elderly man with acute or convalescent COVID-19.

There are a few counts of this clone. The chain carries TRBV29-1 and TRBJ2-1; tentative D call: TRBD1 (7 bases). The V end was cut by 6 bases, the J end by 9 bases, with 18 bases between. The germline V gene encodes CDR1 SQVTM and CDR2 ANQGSEA. CDR3 size: 13 residues. For the CDR3, the DNA is TGCAGCGTGGAGGGGGCGCGGAGGGGTGAGCAGTTCTTC. As protein: CSVEGARRGEQFF.

The rearrangement links TRBV3-1 (or the pseudogene TRBV3-2) to TRBJ2-1, with 13 positions matching TRBD2. Germline CDR1 and CDR2: LGHDT and YNNKEL (reference sequence). This CDR3 has 17 amino acids. Trimming took 1 base from V and 6 from J; bases not matched to a gene: 6. CDR3 DNA sequence: TGTGCCAGCAGCCAAGTAATGGGACTAGCGGGACGCAATGAGCAGTTCTTC. Protein product: CASSQVMGLAGRNEQFF.

The chain recombines TRBV11-1 with TRBJ2-1; 7 positions match TRBD2. J was trimmed by 9 bases and V by 3 bases; bases with no gene match: 8. Germline CDR1 is SGHAT and CDR2 is FQDESV (reference sequence). The CDR3 is 14 amino acids. CDR3 in amino acids: CASSFLAGVPEQFF. The CDR3 nucleotides read TGTGCCAGCAGCTTTTTGGCGGGAGTCCCTGAGCAGTTCTTC.

CDR3 amino acids: CASSQDRSPGQETQYF. DNA for the CDR3: TGCGCCAGCAGCCAAGATCGGTCCCCGGGACAAGAGACCCAGTACTTC. This chain links TRBV4-1 with TRBJ2-5; D perhaps matches TRBD2 (5 bases). The CDR3 is made up of 16 amino acids. V lost 0 bases to trimming and J lost 2 bases, with 13 bases between them. Germline lookup yields CDR1 MGHRA and CDR2 YSYEKL.

This clone was detected once. The chain employs TRBV5-4 and TRBJ2-7, with D maybe TRBD1 (7 bases). Per the germline V gene, CDR1 is SGHNT and CDR2 is YYREEE (reference sequence). The length of the CDR3 is 14 residues. The V and J ends lost 4 bases and 5 bases respectively, with 16 bases between them. The CDR3 bases are TGTGCCAGCAGCAGGGCACAGGGGAGGAACGAGCAGTACTTC. Its translation: CASSRAQGRNEQYF.

The chain links TRBV5-1 to TRBJ2-2, with 7 bases that match TRBD2. The CDR3 spans 17 residues. Trimming took 0 bases from V and 1 from J; bases not matched to a gene: 6. CDR1 SGHRS and CDR2 YFSETQ come from the germline V gene. Here the CDR3 DNA reads TGCGCCAGCAGCTTGGTGGCGGGAGTCGGGAACACCGGGGAGCTGTTTTTT. Translating it yields CASSLVAGVGNTGELFF.